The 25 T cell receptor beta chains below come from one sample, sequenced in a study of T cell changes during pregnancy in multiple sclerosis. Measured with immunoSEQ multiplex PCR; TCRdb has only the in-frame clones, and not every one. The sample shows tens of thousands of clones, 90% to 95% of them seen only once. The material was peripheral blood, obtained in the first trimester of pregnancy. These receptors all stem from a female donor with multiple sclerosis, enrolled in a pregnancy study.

The CDR3 DNA sequence: TGTGCCAGCTCCCTCCGGGACAGGGCCGAAAAACTGTTTTTT. Its protein is CASSLRDRAEKLFF. V is TRBV7-9 and J is TRBJ1-4, with 9 bases fitting TRBD1. CDR1 is SEHNR and CDR2 is FQNEAQ in the germline V gene (reference sequence). CDR3 length: 14 residues. The V and J ends lost 8 bases and 8 bases, in that order; junction bases with no gene match: 9.

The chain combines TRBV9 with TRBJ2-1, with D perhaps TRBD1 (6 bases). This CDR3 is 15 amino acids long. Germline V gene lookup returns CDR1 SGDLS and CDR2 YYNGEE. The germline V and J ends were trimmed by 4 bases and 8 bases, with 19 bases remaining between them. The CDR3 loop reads CASSTHPGTRDEQFF. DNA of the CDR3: TGTGCCAGCAGCACTCATCCCGGGACACGGGATGAGCAGTTCTTC.

The CDR3 DNA reads TGTGCCAGCTCCCACGGCCAGGAGGGGAATCAGCCCCAGCATTTT. It is translated as CASSHGQEGNQPQHF. The J gene is TRBJ1-5, the V gene TRBV18, with TRBD1 as a possible D gene (5 bases). The V gene lost 6 bases and the J gene lost 4 bases, with 16 bases spanning the gap. This CDR3 contains 15 residues. Germline values: CDR1 KGHSH, CDR2 LQKENI.

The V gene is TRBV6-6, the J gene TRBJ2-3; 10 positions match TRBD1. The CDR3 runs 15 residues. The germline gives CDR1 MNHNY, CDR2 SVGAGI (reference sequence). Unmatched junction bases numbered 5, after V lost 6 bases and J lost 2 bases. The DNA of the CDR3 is TGTGCCAGCAGACGGGACAGGGGATCCACAGATACGCAGTATTTT. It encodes CASRRDRGSTDTQYF.

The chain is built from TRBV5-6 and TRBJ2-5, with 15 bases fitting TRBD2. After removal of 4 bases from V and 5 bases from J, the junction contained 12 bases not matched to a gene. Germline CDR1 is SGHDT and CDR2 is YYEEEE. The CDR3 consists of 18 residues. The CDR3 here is CASSATGRTSGRVETQYF. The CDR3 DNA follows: TGTGCCAGCAGCGCGACAGGCCGGACTAGCGGGAGGGTGGAGACCCAGTACTTC. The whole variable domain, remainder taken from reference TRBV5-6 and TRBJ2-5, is DAGVTQSPTHLIKTRGQQVTLRCSPKSGHDTVSWYQQALGQGPQFIFQYYEEEERQRGNFPDRFSGHQFPNYSSELNVNALLLGDSALYLCASSATGRTSGRVETQYFGPGTRLLVL.

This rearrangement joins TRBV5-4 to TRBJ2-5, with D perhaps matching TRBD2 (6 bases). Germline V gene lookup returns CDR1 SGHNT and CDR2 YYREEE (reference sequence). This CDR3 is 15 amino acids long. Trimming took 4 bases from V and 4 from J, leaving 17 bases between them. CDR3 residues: CASSPGGRLGETQYF. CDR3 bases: TGTGCCAGCAGCCCCGGTGGGAGGCTGGGAGAGACCCAGTACTTC.

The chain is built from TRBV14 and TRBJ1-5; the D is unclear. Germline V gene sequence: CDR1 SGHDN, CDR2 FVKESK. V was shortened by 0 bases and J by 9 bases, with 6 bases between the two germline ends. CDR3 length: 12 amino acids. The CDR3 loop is CASSQESGPQHF. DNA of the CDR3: TGTGCCAGCAGCCAAGAGTCAGGGCCCCAGCATTTT.

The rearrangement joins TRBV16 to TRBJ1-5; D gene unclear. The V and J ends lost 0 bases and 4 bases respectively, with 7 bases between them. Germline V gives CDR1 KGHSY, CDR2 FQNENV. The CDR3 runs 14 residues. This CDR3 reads CASSQSSGNQPQHF. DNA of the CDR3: TGTGCCAGCAGCCAATCTTCGGGGAATCAGCCCCAGCATTTT. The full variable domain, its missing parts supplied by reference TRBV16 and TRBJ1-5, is GEEVAQTPKHLVRGEGQKAKLYCAPIKGHSYVFWYQQVLKNEFKFLISFQNENVFDETGMPKERFSAKCLPNSPCSLEIQATKLEDSAVYFCASSQSSGNQPQHFGDGTRLSIL.

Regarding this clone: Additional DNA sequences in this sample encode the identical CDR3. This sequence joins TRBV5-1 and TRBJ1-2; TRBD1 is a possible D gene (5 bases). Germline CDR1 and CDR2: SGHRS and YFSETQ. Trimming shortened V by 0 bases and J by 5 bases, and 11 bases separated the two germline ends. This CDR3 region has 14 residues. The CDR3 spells CASSLGQGAYGYTF. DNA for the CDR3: TGCGCCAGCAGCTTGGGTCAGGGCGCTTATGGCTACACCTTC.

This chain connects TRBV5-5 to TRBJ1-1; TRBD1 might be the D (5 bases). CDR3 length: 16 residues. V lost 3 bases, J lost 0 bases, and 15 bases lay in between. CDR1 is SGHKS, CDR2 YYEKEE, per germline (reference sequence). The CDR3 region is CASSWGEEPMNTEAFF. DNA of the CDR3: TGTGCCAGCAGCTGGGGGGAGGAGCCTATGAACACTGAAGCTTTCTTT.

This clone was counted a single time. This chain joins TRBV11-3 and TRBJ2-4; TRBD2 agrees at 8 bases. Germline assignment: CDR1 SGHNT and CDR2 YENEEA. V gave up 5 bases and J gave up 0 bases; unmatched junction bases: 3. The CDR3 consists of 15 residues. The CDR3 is CASSPGGLAKNIQYF. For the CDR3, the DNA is TGTGCCAGCAGCCCGGGGGGGTTAGCCAAAAACATTCAGTACTTC.

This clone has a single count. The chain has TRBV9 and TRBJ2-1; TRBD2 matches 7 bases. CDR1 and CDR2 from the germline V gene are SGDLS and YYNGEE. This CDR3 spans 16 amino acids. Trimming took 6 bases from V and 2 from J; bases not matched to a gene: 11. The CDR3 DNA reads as TGTGCCAGCACCCCTCGGGGAGCGGGGACCTACAATGAGCAGTTCTTC. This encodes CASTPRGAGTYNEQFF.

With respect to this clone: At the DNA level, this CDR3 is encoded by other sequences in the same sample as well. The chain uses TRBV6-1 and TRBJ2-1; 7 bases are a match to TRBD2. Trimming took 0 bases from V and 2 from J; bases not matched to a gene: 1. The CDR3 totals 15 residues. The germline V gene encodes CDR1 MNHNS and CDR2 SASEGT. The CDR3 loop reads CASSEAGGAYNEQFF. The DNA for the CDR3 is TGTGCCAGCAGTGAAGCGGGAGGGGCCTACAATGAGCAGTTCTTC.

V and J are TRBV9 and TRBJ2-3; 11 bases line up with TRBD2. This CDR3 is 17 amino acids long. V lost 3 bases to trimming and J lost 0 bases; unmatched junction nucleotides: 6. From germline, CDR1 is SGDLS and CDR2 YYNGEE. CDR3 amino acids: CASSGLAGGKSTDTQYF. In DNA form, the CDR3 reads TGTGCCAGCAGCGGGCTAGCGGGGGGCAAGAGCACAGATACGCAGTATTTT.

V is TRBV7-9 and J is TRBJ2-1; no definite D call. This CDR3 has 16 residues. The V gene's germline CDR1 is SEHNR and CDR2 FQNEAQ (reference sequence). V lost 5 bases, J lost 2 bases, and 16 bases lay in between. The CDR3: CASSDLTWATYNEQFF. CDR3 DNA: TGTGCCAGCAGCGATCTGACATGGGCCACCTACAATGAGCAGTTCTTC.

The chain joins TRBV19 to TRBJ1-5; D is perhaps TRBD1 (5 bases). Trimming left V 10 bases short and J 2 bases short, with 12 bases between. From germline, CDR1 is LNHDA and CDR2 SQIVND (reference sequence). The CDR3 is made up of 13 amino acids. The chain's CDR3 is CATRGGGNQPQHF. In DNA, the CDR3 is TGTGCCACCCGGGGGGGAGGCAATCAGCCCCAGCATTTT.

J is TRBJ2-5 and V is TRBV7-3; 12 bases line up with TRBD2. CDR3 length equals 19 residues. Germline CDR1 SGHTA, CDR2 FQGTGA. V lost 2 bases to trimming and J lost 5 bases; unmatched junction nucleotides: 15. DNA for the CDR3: TGTGCCAGCAGCTTAGTGGCCGGGACTAGCGGGTCGAAACGTGAGACCCAGTACTTC. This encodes CASSLVAGTSGSKRETQYF.

Here the CDR3 DNA reads TGTGCCAGCAGTTTTAATCGGAAGCCTCTAGGCTCCGAGCAGTACTTC. As protein: CASSFNRKPLGSEQYF. The chain links TRBV27 to TRBJ2-7; no definite D call. Germline CDR1 is MNHEY and CDR2 is SMNVEV (reference sequence). The CDR3 sequence is 16 residues long. Trimming removed 3 bases from V and 6 bases from J, with 21 bases in between.

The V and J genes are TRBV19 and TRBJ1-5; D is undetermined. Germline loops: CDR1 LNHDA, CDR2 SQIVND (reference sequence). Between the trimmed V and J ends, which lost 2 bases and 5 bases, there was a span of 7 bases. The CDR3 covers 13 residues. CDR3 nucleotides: TGTGCCAGTAGTATAAGGAGGCATCAGCCCCAGCATTTT. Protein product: CASSIRRHQPQHF.

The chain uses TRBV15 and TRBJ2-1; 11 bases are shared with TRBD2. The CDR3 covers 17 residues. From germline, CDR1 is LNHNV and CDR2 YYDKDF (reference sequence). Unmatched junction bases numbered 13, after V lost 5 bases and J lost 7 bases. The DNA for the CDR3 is TGTGCCACCAGCGGAATAGCGGGAGGGGCCACCTTGAATGAGCAGTTCTTC. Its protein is CATSGIAGGATLNEQFF.

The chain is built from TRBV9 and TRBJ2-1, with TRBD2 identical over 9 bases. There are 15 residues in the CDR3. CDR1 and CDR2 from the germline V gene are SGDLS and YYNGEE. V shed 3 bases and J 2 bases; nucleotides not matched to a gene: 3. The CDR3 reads CASSEKREAYNEQFF. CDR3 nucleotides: TGTGCCAGCAGCGAAAAGCGGGAGGCCTACAATGAGCAGTTCTTC.

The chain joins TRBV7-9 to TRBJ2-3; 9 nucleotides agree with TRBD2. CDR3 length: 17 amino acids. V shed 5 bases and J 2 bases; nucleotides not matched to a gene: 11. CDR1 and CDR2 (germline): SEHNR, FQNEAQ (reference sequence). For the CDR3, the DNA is TGTGCCAGCAGCCGCATCCCCGCTAGCGGGAACACAGATACGCAGTATTTT. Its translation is CASSRIPASGNTDTQYF.

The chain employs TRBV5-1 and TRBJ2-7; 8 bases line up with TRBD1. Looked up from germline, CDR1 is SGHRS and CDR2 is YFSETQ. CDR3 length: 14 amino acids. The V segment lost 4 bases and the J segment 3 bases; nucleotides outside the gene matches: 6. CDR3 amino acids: CASSPGQGFYEQYF. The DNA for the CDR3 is TGCGCCAGCAGCCCAGGACAGGGCTTCTACGAGCAGTACTTC.

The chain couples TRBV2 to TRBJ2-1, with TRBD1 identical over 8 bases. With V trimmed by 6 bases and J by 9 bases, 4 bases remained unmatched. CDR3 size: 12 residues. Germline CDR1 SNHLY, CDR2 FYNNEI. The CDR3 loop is CASSSGGGEQFF. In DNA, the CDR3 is TGTGCCAGCAGCTCAGGGGGCGGTGAGCAGTTCTTC.

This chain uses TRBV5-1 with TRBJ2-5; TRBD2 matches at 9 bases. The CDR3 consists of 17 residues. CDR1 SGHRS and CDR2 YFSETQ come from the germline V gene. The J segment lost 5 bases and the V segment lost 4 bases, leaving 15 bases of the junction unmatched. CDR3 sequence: CASSRGLAGRVEETQYF. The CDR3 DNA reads TGCGCCAGCAGCCGGGGGCTAGCGGGGAGGGTTGAGGAGACCCAGTACTTC.